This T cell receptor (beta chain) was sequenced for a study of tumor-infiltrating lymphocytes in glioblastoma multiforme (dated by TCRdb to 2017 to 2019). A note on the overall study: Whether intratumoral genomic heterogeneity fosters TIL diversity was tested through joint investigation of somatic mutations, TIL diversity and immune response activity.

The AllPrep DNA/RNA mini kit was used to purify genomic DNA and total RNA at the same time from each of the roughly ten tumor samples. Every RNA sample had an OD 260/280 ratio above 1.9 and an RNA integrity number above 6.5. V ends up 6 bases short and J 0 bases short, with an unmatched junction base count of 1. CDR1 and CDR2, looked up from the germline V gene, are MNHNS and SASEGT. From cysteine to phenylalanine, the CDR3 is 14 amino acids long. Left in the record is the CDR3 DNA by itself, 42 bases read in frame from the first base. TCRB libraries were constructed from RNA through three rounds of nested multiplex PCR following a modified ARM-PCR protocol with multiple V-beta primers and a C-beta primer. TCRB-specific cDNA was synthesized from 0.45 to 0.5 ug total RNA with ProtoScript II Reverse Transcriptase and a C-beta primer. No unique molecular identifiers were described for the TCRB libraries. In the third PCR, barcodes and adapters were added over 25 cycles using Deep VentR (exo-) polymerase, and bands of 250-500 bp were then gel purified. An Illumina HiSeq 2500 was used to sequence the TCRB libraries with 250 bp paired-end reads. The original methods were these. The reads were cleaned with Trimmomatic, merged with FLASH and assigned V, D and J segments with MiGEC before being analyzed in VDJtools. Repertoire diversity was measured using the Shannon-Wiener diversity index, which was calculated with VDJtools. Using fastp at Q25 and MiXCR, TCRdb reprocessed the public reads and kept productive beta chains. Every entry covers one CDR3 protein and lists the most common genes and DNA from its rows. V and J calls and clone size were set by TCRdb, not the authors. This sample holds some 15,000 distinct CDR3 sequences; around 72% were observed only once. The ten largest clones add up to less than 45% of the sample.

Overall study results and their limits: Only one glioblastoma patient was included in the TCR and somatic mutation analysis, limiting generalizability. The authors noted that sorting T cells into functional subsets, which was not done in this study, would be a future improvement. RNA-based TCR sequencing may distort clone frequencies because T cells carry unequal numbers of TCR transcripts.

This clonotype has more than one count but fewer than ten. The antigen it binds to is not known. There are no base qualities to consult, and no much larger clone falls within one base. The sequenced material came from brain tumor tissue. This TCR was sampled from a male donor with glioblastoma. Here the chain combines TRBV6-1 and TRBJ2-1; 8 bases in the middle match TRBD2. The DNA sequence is TGTGCCAGCAGAAGCGGGGGCTCCTACAATGAGCAGTTCTTC. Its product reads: CASRSGGSYNEQFF.